This T cell receptor beta chain was captured by sequencing in a study of identifying expanded T cells in peripheral blood. General study points: Technical replicates showed around 1.2 changed clones; two weeks about 16; four weeks 19. Across healthy donors, higher total template counts meant significantly greater approximately 2-week count variance.

TCRdb's table, derived via immunoSEQ multiplex PCR, lists solely in-frame clones and lacks some. Counted here are around 100,000 clones, about 87% occurring once; the ten biggest clones make up roughly 15%. During the collection period, no donor immune events like infections were recorded. In its sample, this clone was seen once. Its antigen is not known. The CDR3 extends over 15 amino acids. Germline V lookup: CDR1 SGHRS, CDR2 YFSETQ. Trimming took 4 bases from V and 1 from J; bases not matched to a gene: 3. Material for sequencing was blood. The TCR sequence derives from a person aged 18-70 years in good health. The gene calls are TRBV5-1 and TRBJ1-5; 9 bases are a match to TRBD1. CDR3: CASSETGGSNQPQHF. CDR3 coding DNA: TGCGCCAGCAGCGAGACAGGGGGGAGCAATCAGCCCCAGCATTTT. The full variable domain, in which reference TRBV5-1 and TRBJ1-5 provide the parts outside the CDR3, is KAGVTQTPRYLIKTRGQQVTLSCSPISGHRSVSWYQQTPGQGLQFLFEYFSETQRNKGNFPGRFSGRQFSNSRSEMNVSTLELGDSALYLCASSETGGSNQPQHFGDGTRLSIL.